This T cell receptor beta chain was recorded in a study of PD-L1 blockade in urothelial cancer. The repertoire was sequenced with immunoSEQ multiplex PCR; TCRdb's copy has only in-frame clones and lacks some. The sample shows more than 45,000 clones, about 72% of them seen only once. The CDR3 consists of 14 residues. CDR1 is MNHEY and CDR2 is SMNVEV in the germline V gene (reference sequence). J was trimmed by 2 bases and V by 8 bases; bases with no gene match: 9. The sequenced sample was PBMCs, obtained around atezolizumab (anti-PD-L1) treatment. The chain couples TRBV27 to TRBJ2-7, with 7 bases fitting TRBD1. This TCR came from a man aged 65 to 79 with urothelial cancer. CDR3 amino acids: CASRVDRAPYEQYF. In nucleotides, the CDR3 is TGTGCCAGCCGCGTCGACAGGGCGCCCTACGAGCAGTACTTC.